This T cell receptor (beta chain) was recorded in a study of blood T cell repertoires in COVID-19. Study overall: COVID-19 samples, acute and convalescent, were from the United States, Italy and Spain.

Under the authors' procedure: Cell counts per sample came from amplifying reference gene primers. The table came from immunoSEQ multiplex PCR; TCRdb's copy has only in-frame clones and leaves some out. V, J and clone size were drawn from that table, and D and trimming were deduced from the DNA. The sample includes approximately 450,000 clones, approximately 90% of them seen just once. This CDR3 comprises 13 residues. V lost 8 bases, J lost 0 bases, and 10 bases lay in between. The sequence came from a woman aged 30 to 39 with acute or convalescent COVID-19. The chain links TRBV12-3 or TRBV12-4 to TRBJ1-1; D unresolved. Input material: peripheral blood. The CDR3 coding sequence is TGTGCCAGCGGTTGGCAGATGAACACTGAAGCTTTCTTT. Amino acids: CASGWQMNTEAFF.